Listed here is a single TCR beta chain. The antigen remains undetermined. Repertoires were generated with immunoSEQ multiplex PCR, while TCRdb's copy carries only in-frame clones and drops some. The sample consists of some 130,000 clones, 85% to 90% of them appearing once. V lost 1 base and J 3 bases, leaving 5 bases between the germline ends. Germline CDR1 is SGHRS and CDR2 is YFSETQ. The CDR3 totals 13 residues. This sample stems from a study of T cell responses to AZD1222 COVID-19 vaccine. Study-wide context: Pooled in the analysis were second doses at about 4 or about 12 weeks.

Study results and limitations: Repertoires in all cases were sampled only once the peak T cell response had passed. Baseline serology detected seropositivity in only a handful of AZD1222 recipients. Targets within unmutated variant regions were reportedly found for nearly half of spike-specific TCRs.

The TCR comes from an adult in good health. The chain carries TRBV5-1 and TRBJ1-5, with D unclear. This sample comprised peripheral blood, obtained on day 0 of AZD1222 vaccination. The CDR3 loop is CASSLTSNQPQHF. As DNA, the CDR3 is TGCGCCAGCAGCTTGACCTCCAATCAGCCCCAGCATTTT.